Presented here are 28 T cell receptor beta chains from one specimen sequenced in a study of blood T cell repertoires in COVID-19. Produced via immunoSEQ multiplex PCR; TCRdb's table is partial and in-frame only. The table lists 200,000 to 250,000 clones, approximately 80% of them singletons, with around 4.7% in the top ten. The sample was peripheral blood. The receptors shown here come from a woman in her 70s with acute or convalescent COVID-19.

The rearrangement joins TRBV4-3 to TRBJ2-7; 9 nucleotides agree with TRBD2. This CDR3 contains 17 residues. The germline V gene has CDR1 LGHNA and CDR2 YSLEER. V shed 3 bases, J shed 0 bases, and the junction held 9 bases outside the gene matches. Written as DNA, the CDR3 is TGCGCCAGCAGCCACGAGCTAGCGGGAAACCCCTCCTACGAGCAGTACTTC. Translation: CASSHELAGNPSYEQYF.

The rearrangement joins TRBV7-2 to TRBJ2-7, with D possibly being TRBD1 (6 bases). Germline assignment: CDR1 SGHTA and CDR2 FQGNSA. The V and J ends lost 5 bases and 5 bases respectively, with 13 bases between them. The CDR3 sequence is 13 residues long. The CDR3: CASSTGIVNEQYF. CDR3 nucleotides: TGTGCCAGCAGCACAGGGATAGTTAACGAGCAGTACTTC.

This clone was picked up one time. The V gene is TRBV18, the J gene TRBJ2-7; the D gene is possibly TRBD1 (6 bases). Germline CDR1 and CDR2: KGHSH and LQKENI. V was trimmed by 3 bases and J by 3 bases, leaving 9 bases between them. CDR3 length equals 13 residues. CDR3 nucleotide sequence: TGTGCCAGCTCACCCGTCAGGGGCTACGAGCAGTACTTC. Translated: CASSPVRGYEQYF.

V usage is TRBV6-5 and J usage is TRBJ1-1, with D perhaps TRBD1 (6 bases). Germline V gives CDR1 MNHEY, CDR2 SVGAGI. This CDR3 comprises 13 residues. Trimming took 8 bases from V and 1 from J, leaving 11 bases between them. The CDR3 reads CASCSDRNTEAFF. Here the CDR3 DNA reads TGTGCCAGCTGTTCGGACAGGAACACTGAAGCTTTCTTT.

The chain employs TRBV5-1 and TRBJ1-1; maybe TRBD1 (6 bases). Trimming took off 5 bases at V and 3 bases at J, with 20 bases between the two ends. Germline CDR1 reads SGHRS; CDR2 reads YFSETQ. This CDR3 is built from 16 residues. The CDR3 nucleotides read TGCGCCAGCAGTCAGTCCCTACAGGGTAGGTACACTGAAGCTTTCTTT. As protein: CASSQSLQGRYTEAFF. Filled out from reference TRBV5-1 and TRBJ1-1, the complete variable domain reads KAGVTQTPRYLIKTRGQQVTLSCSPISGHRSVSWYQQTPGQGLQFLFEYFSETQRNKGNFPGRFSGRQFSNSRSEMNVSTLELGDSALYLCASSQSLQGRYTEAFFGQGTRLTVV.

The sample holds a few counts of this clone. The chain couples TRBV5-4 to TRBJ2-7; TRBD2 is a possible D gene (5 bases). CDR3 length: 13 amino acids. The V gene's germline CDR1 is SGHNT and CDR2 YYREEE (reference sequence). V was trimmed by 1 base and J by 0 bases, leaving 5 bases between them. The CDR3 spells CASSLTSSYEQYF. The CDR3 DNA reads as TGTGCCAGCAGCTTGACTAGCTCCTACGAGCAGTACTTC.

This clone was detected only a few times. The CDR3 sequence is CASSPRDSYTEAFF. CDR3 DNA: TGTGCCAGTAGTCCCAGGGACAGTTACACTGAAGCTTTCTTT. The chain links TRBV19 to TRBJ1-1; 7 bases match TRBD1. V lost 5 bases to trimming and J lost 3 bases; unmatched junction nucleotides: 6. CDR3 size: 14 residues. Germline values: CDR1 LNHDA, CDR2 SQIVND (reference sequence). The full variable domain, its missing parts supplied by reference TRBV19 and TRBJ1-1, is DGGITQSPKYLFRKEGQNVTLSCEQNLNHDAMYWYRQDPGQGLRLIYYSQIVNDFQKGDIAEGYSVSREKKESFPLTVTSAQKNPTAFYLCASSPRDSYTEAFFGQGTRLTVV.

This clone was detected a few times. The J gene is TRBJ1-2, the V gene TRBV7-2; 7 bases are shared with TRBD1. Germline V gives CDR1 SGHTA, CDR2 FQGNSA. The CDR3 length is 17 residues. The trim removed 2 bases at V and 6 bases at J, leaving 15 bases unmatched. CDR3 sequence: CASSLRSGTDTFNGYTF. CDR3 nucleotide sequence: TGTGCCAGCAGCTTACGTTCTGGGACAGACACTTTCAATGGCTACACCTTC. Variable domain in full (rest from reference TRBV7-2 and TRBJ1-2): GAGVSQSPSNKVTEKGKDVELRCDPISGHTALYWYRQSLGQGLEFLIYFQGNSAPDKSGLPSDRFSAERTGGSVSTLTIQRTQQEDSAVYLCASSLRSGTDTFNGYTFGSGTRLTVV.

V gene TRBV2 combines with J gene TRBJ1-6, with D unclear. In germline, CDR1 is SNHLY, CDR2 FYNNEI. V lost 11 bases and J lost 0, with 8 bases in between. The CDR3 spans 13 residues. CDR3 nucleotide sequence: TGTGCCTCCCGGGACTCCTATAATTCACCCCTCCACTTT. Translation: CASRDSYNSPLHF.

J is TRBJ1-2 and V is TRBV5-4; D is possibly TRBD1 (5 bases). The CDR3 extends over 15 amino acids. V gave up 3 bases and J gave up 2 bases, with 14 bases separating them. Germline V CDR1 and CDR2: SGHNT, YYREEE (reference sequence). The DNA of the CDR3 is TGTGCCAGCAGCTGGGACTGGGGGTCGAACTATGGCTACACCTTC. Encoded protein: CASSWDWGSNYGYTF.

The table lists this clone with a few counts. The rearrangement links TRBV4-1 to TRBJ2-7; D is unresolved. This CDR3 has 17 residues. The V gene's germline CDR1 is MGHRA and CDR2 YSYEKL. Trimming took 3 bases from V and 0 from J, leaving 18 bases between them. In DNA form, the CDR3 reads TGCGCCAGCAGCCAGAGTCTTCTAGTCGTTAGCTCCTACGAGCAGTACTTC. This encodes CASSQSLLVVSSYEQYF.

The chain joins TRBV28 to TRBJ1-6, with D perhaps matching TRBD1 (5 bases). Per the germline V gene, CDR1 is MDHEN and CDR2 is SYDVKM. The CDR3 totals 17 residues. With 3 bases removed from V and 0 bases from J, the gap between germline ends came to 12 bases. The CDR3 spells CASSLGLLSSYNSPLHF. Written as DNA, the CDR3 is TGTGCCAGCAGTTTGGGACTGCTGTCCTCCTATAATTCACCCCTCCACTTT.

Only a few counts were recorded for this clone. The gene calls are TRBV25-1 and TRBJ1-1, with a tentative D call TRBD1 (6 bases). Trimming left V 5 bases short and J 5 bases short, with 15 bases between. The CDR3 is 14 residues long. Germline-derived CDR1 and CDR2 are MGHDK and SYGVNS. As DNA, the CDR3 is TGTGCCAGCAGTCAAAACAGGGATGGGACTGAAGCTTTCTTT. This sequence encodes CASSQNRDGTEAFF.

The CDR3 DNA sequence: TGCAGCGTTGAGGAGGGAGGTGGCTACACCTTC. Translation: CSVEEGGGYTF. The J gene is TRBJ1-2, the V gene TRBV29-1; D not certain. V was trimmed by 3 bases and J by 7 bases, leaving 9 bases between them. The CDR3 covers 11 residues. Germline CDR1 reads SQVTM; CDR2 reads ANQGSEA.

The V call is TRBV5-4, the J call TRBJ2-2; 10 bases match TRBD2. The germline gives CDR1 SGHNT, CDR2 YYREEE (reference sequence). This CDR3 contains 16 residues. V shed 9 bases, J shed 0 bases, and the junction held 8 bases outside the gene matches. The CDR3, as DNA: TGTGCCACGATGCGAGCGGGGGGGCCGAACACCGGGGAGCTGTTTTTT. It is translated as CATMRAGGPNTGELFF.

The rearrangement uses TRBV4-3 and TRBJ1-1, with TRBD1 matching over 7 bases. Trimming removed 4 bases from V and 0 bases from J; junction bases left unmatched: 5. Germline values: CDR1 LGHNA, CDR2 YSLEER. The CDR3 totals 15 residues. This CDR3 is CASSPGQAMNTEAFF. The CDR3 DNA follows: TGCGCCAGCAGCCCCGGACAGGCTATGAACACTGAAGCTTTCTTT.

The genes are TRBV7-9 and TRBJ1-2; D call uncertain. V lost 0 bases to trimming and J lost 2 bases, with 7 bases between them. The CDR3 consists of 14 residues. Per germline, CDR1 SEHNR and CDR2 FQNEAQ (reference sequence). The CDR3 is CASSLARANYGYTF. Written as DNA, the CDR3 is TGTGCCAGCAGCTTAGCGCGGGCCAACTATGGCTACACCTTC.

The chain couples TRBV7-8 to TRBJ1-2; 9 bases agree with TRBD1. Germline CDR1 and CDR2: SGHVS and FQNEAQ. The CDR3 spans 14 residues. Trimming at V came to 6 bases and at J to 9 bases, leaving 11 bases not matched to a gene. The CDR3: CASRIFGTGSSYTF. CDR3 sequence (DNA): TGTGCCAGCAGAATCTTCGGGACAGGGTCTAGCTACACCTTC. Drawing the rest from reference TRBV7-8 and TRBJ1-2, the complete variable domain is GAGVSQSPRYKVAKRGQDVALRCDPISGHVSLFWYQQALGQGPEFLTYFQNEAQLDKSGLPSDRFFAERPEGSVSTLKIQRTQQEDSAVYLCASRIFGTGSSYTFGSGTRLTVV.

The genes are TRBV5-6 and TRBJ2-7, with 9 positions matching TRBD1. CDR1 is SGHDT, CDR2 YYEEEE, per germline. This CDR3 comprises 15 residues. The ends lost 4 bases at V and 0 bases at J; junction bases unmatched: 5. The CDR3 nucleotides are TGTGCCAGCAGCGGCGGGACAGGGCCCTCCTACGAGCAGTACTTC. Translated, it gives CASSGGTGPSYEQYF.

This chain links TRBV6-5 with TRBJ2-7; 7 bases align to TRBD1. CDR3 size: 14 residues. With 1 base clipped from V and 3 bases from J, the junction kept 3 bases outside the gene matches. In germline, CDR1 is MNHEY, CDR2 SVGAGI. The CDR3 coding sequence is TGTGCCAGCAGTTACTTTGACAGGGACTACGAGCAGTACTTC. Its protein product is CASSYFDRDYEQYF.

The rearrangement joins TRBV19 to TRBJ1-6; no reliable D call. Germline V CDR1 and CDR2: LNHDA, SQIVND (reference sequence). Trimming pared 2 bases from V and 10 bases from J, leaving 12 bases between. The CDR3 loop spans 14 amino acids. The CDR3 coding sequence is TGTGCCAGTAGTATAATCTCGGGAGGCTCACCCCTCCACTTT. It is translated as CASSIISGGSPLHF. The full variable domain, with the rest looked up from reference TRBV19 and TRBJ1-6, is DGGITQSPKYLFRKEGQNVTLSCEQNLNHDAMYWYRQDPGQGLRLIYYSQIVNDFQKGDIAEGYSVSREKKESFPLTVTSAQKNPTAFYLCASSIISGGSPLHFGNGTRLTVT.

In DNA form, the CDR3 reads TGTGCCAGCAGCCTCAGACAGGGCCCCAATGAGCAGTTCTTC. It yields the protein CASSLRQGPNEQFF. The chain recombines TRBV7-9 with TRBJ2-1; 7 bases fit TRBD1. Germline V lookup: CDR1 SEHNR, CDR2 FQNEAQ (reference sequence). J lost 6 bases, V lost 5 bases, and 7 bases had no gene match. This CDR3 is 14 amino acids long.

The chain couples TRBV29-1 to TRBJ1-4; D is unclear. V was clipped by 4 bases and J by 0 bases, with 12 bases between them. The CDR3 runs to 15 residues. Germline CDR1 is SQVTM and CDR2 is ANQGSEA. Written as DNA, the CDR3 is TGCAGCGTTGCGCAGGCTCTGGCAACTAATGAAAAACTGTTTTTT. Translated: CSVAQALATNEKLFF.

The chain couples TRBV6-2 or TRBV6-3 to TRBJ1-4; the match to TRBD1 covers 7 bases. The CDR3 has 15 amino acids. V gave up 5 bases and J gave up 6 bases; unmatched junction bases: 9. Germline CDR1 is MNHEY and CDR2 is SVGEGT. The CDR3 loop is CASSQPRQGDEKLFF. CDR3 nucleotides: TGTGCCAGCAGTCAACCACGTCAGGGGGATGAAAAACTGTTTTTT.

CDR3 in DNA: TGCGCCAGCAGCCAAGAAGGGAGGATTACCGGGGAGCTGTTTTTT. As protein: CASSQEGRITGELFF. This chain connects TRBV4-3 to TRBJ2-2, with a tentative D call TRBD2 (6 bases). The V and J ends lost 0 bases and 5 bases respectively, with 10 bases between them. This CDR3 has 15 amino acids. Germline CDR1 LGHNA, CDR2 YSLEER.

The chain recombines TRBV7-2 with TRBJ2-1; D not certain. The V and J ends lost 6 bases and 4 bases respectively, with 4 bases between them. The length of the CDR3 is 11 residues. Germline-derived CDR1 and CDR2 are SGHTA and FQGNSA. CDR3 in amino acids: CASRRYNEQFF. The CDR3 region has the DNA TGTGCCAGCAGGAGGTACAATGAGCAGTTCTTC.

The J gene is TRBJ1-2, the V gene TRBV28, with D perhaps matching TRBD1 (5 bases). Germline lookup yields CDR1 MDHEN and CDR2 SYDVKM. Trimming cost V 0 bases and J 0 bases, with 5 bases left between them. This CDR3 has 14 residues. The CDR3 sequence is CASSLWGPNYGYTF. As DNA, the CDR3 is TGTGCCAGCAGTTTATGGGGGCCTAACTATGGCTACACCTTC.

The chain uses TRBV5-1 and TRBJ1-2, with a tentative D call TRBD1 (6 bases). The CDR3 is 14 amino acids. V was pared by 3 bases and J by 5 bases, with 14 bases between. CDR1 SGHRS and CDR2 YFSETQ come from the germline V gene. The CDR3 nucleotides read TGCGCCAGCAGCTCGGACAGCCCGGGGTATGGCTACACCTTC. Translated: CASSSDSPGYGYTF.